This entry features one TCR beta chain sequence. Its target is unknown. The data were taken from a study of CD8 T cells in ankylosing spondylitis. Findings and caveats of the study: Disease-linked clones were found to be CD8+ and relatively rare in peripheral blood. Typical of ankylosing spondylitis blood, it appeared, was a TCR beta motif of fewer than 10 highly homologous variants. Several of the motif variants were reported before in synovial fluid and blood from reactive arthritis.

V lost 0 bases, J lost 2 bases, and 23 bases lay in between. Germline lookup yields CDR1 SGDLS and CDR2 YYNGEE. The CDR3 covers 20 residues. Using quantitative 5'-RACE with molecular barcodes, the authors made TCR beta libraries. One entry per CDR3 protein results from TCRdb running MiXCR on the 5' RACE reads. The sample lists hundreds of thousands of distinct CDR3 sequences; 15% to 20% were seen once. Sequenced material: blood, either unsorted or a sorted T cell fraction (not recorded which). J is TRBJ2-2 and V is TRBV9; D possibly corresponds to TRBD2 (7 bases). This clonotype was obtained from a male donor with ankylosing spondylitis. Here the CDR3 DNA reads TGTGCCAGCAGCGTAGGTCTGGAGGGGGGGGCCAACCCCAACACCGGGGAGCTGTTTTTT. It encodes CASSVGLEGGANPNTGELFF.